Shown below are 31 T cell receptor beta chains from a single sample sequenced in a study of T cells after yellow fever vaccination. TCRdb re-called the 5' RACE reads through MiXCR, storing one row per CDR3 protein. The table shows 250,000 to 400,000 distinct CDR3 sequences, with approximately 4% occurring only once. The sample in question was PBMCs, obtained 5 days after the yellow fever booster vaccination. The receptors originated from a young man who received the YFV17D yellow fever vaccine.

This clonotype appeared many times. V gene TRBV20-1 combines with J gene TRBJ2-1; 10 bases are shared with TRBD2. CDR3 length: 15 amino acids. CDR1 is DFQATT and CDR2 is SNEGSKA in the germline V gene (reference sequence). The V gene end was trimmed by 4 bases and the J gene end by 9 bases; junction bases not matched to a gene: 12. The CDR3 coding sequence is TGCAGTGCTATCGAGAGGGTAGCGGGGGGAATTGAGCAGTTCTTC. Its translation is CSAIERVAGGIEQFF.

This clonotype has at least ten counts. The chain links TRBV20-1 to TRBJ2-6; D is unresolved. The V gene lost 1 base and the J gene lost 0 bases, with 1 base spanning the gap. The CDR3 consists of 13 residues. Germline CDR1 DFQATT, CDR2 SNEGSKA (reference sequence). The CDR3 region is CSARVSGANVLTF. For the CDR3, the DNA is TGCAGTGCTAGAGTCTCTGGGGCCAACGTCCTGACTTTC.

The sample holds many counts of this clonotype. CDR3: CASRRPGQGNTDTQYF. CDR3 in DNA: TGTGCCAGCAGAAGGCCGGGACAGGGGAACACAGATACGCAGTATTTT. The rearrangement links TRBV7-9 to TRBJ2-3, with 10 nucleotides matching TRBD1. J lost 2 bases, V lost 6 bases, and 8 bases had no gene match. CDR1 and CDR2 from the germline V gene are SEHNR and FQNEAQ (reference sequence). The CDR3 is 16 amino acids.

The rearrangement uses TRBV28 and TRBJ2-1; D may correspond to TRBD1 or TRBD2 (5 bases each). V was clipped by 3 bases and J by 4 bases, with 10 bases between them. This CDR3 contains 14 residues. Germline V CDR1 and CDR2: MDHEN, SYDVKM. CDR3 coding DNA: TGTGCCAGCAGTTTCCGGGACCATTACAATGAGCAGTTCTTC. The encoded protein is CASSFRDHYNEQFF.

This clonotype was detected a few times. The genes are TRBV4-2 and TRBJ1-2; 11 nucleotides align to TRBD1. V shed 1 base, J shed 8 bases, and the junction held 3 bases outside the gene matches. From germline, CDR1 is LGHNA and CDR2 YNFKEQ. The CDR3 extends over 14 amino acids. The CDR3 coding sequence is TGTGCCAGCAGCCAAGCGGACAGGGGGCCGGGCTACACCTTC. This codes for CASSQADRGPGYTF.

In DNA, the CDR3 is TGTGCCAGCAGTGACAGCCCTTTGACCTATGGCTACACCTTC. This gives the protein CASSDSPLTYGYTF. The rearrangement links TRBV6-1 to TRBJ1-2; no firm D call. With 3 bases removed from V and 4 bases from J, the gap between germline ends came to 12 bases. Germline V CDR1 and CDR2: MNHNS, SASEGT. The length of the CDR3 is 14 residues.

This clonotype was seen more than once but under ten times. The rearrangement links TRBV6-6 to TRBJ2-1; D is possibly TRBD1 (5 bases). This CDR3 region has 16 residues. The germline V gene encodes CDR1 MNHNY and CDR2 SVGAGI (reference sequence). V lost 6 bases and J 6 bases, leaving 21 bases between the germline ends. The CDR3 loop is CASRPVMTDLRNEQFF. The CDR3 DNA is TGTGCCAGCAGGCCTGTTATGACAGACCTCCGCAATGAGCAGTTCTTC.

V and J are TRBV4-3 and TRBJ2-3, with 8 bases that match TRBD1. V was clipped by 5 bases and J by 6 bases; unmatched bases: 4. The CDR3 is 13 residues long. CDR1 and CDR2 (germline): LGHNA, YSLEER. CDR3 DNA: TGCGCCAGCAGCACCCGACAGGGGGATACGCAGTATTTT. Protein sequence: CASSTRQGDTQYF.

In this sample, this clonotype turned up a few times. The chain couples TRBV20-1 to TRBJ1-1, with D possibly matching TRBD1 (6 bases). CDR3 length: 14 residues. Trimming shortened V by 3 bases and J by 5 bases, and 16 bases separated the two germline ends. Germline V gene sequence: CDR1 DFQATT, CDR2 SNEGSKA (reference sequence). The CDR3 DNA sequence: TGCAGTGCTAGTCGGAACAGGGCGGCGACTGAAGCTTTCTTT. Translation: CSASRNRAATEAFF.

This clonotype was found many times. The chain couples TRBV10-3 to TRBJ2-5, with 8 bases matching TRBD1. Looked up from germline, CDR1 is ENHRY and CDR2 is SYGVKD. The CDR3 covers 19 residues. Germline trimming cut 3 bases from V and 5 bases from J; bases unmatched to any gene: 20. DNA of the CDR3: TGTGCCATCAGTGATTTCGGTTGGACAGGGCTTGGGTATGGGGAGACCCAGTACTTC. It encodes CAISDFGWTGLGYGETQYF.

The chain employs TRBV5-1 and TRBJ2-4; 11 bases are a match to TRBD1. Trimming took 3 bases from V and 7 from J; bases not matched to a gene: 6. The CDR3 has 15 residues. The germline V gene encodes CDR1 SGHRS and CDR2 YFSETQ. In nucleotides, the CDR3 is TGCGCCAGCAGCTCGTGGGGACAGGGGGTCAACATTCAGTACTTC. Encoded protein: CASSSWGQGVNIQYF.

A few counts support this clonotype. This rearrangement joins TRBV7-2 to TRBJ1-1; D not resolved. The CDR3 sequence is 13 residues long. Looked up from germline, CDR1 is SGHTA and CDR2 is FQGNSA. The V end lost 5 bases, the J end lost 6 bases, and 13 bases lay between the germline ends. CDR3 nucleotides: TGTGCCAGCAGCAGACAACTCTTGGCTGAAGCTTTCTTT. Its protein product is CASSRQLLAEAFF.

This clonotype was recorded at least ten times. This sequence joins TRBV4-3 and TRBJ1-5; D not certain. This CDR3 has 14 amino acids. Germline V CDR1 and CDR2: LGHNA, YSLEER. Trimming took off 4 bases at V and 5 bases at J, with 12 bases between the two ends. Here the CDR3 reads CASSLSRGDQPQHF. As DNA, the CDR3 is TGCGCCAGCAGCCTCTCCCGGGGAGATCAGCCCCAGCATTTT.

The CDR3 reads CIGGNNTGELFF. For the CDR3, the DNA is TGCATCGGGGGGAACAACACCGGGGAGCTGTTTTTT. The chain joins TRBV29-1 to TRBJ2-2; 7 bases match TRBD2. The CDR3 contains 12 residues. The V gene's germline CDR1 is SQVTM and CDR2 ANQGSEA.

This chain uses TRBV24-1 with TRBJ2-2; D not resolved. Germline CDR1 KGHDR, CDR2 SFDVKD. This CDR3 spans 16 amino acids. V was shortened by 1 base and J by 0 bases, with 8 bases between the two germline ends. Here the CDR3 reads CATSDFDNSNTGELFF. The CDR3 region has the DNA TGTGCCACCAGTGATTTTGACAATTCGAACACCGGGGAGCTGTTTTTT.

The rearrangement uses TRBV5-1 and TRBJ1-2, with TRBD1 identical over 8 bases. The V gene's germline CDR1 is SGHRS and CDR2 YFSETQ. Trimming cost V 4 bases and J 5 bases; bases outside gene matches: 10. The CDR3 contains 15 residues. Here the CDR3 DNA reads TGCGCCAGCAGCGCCGGACAGGGCGTCCCTTATGGCTACACCTTC. Translating it yields CASSAGQGVPYGYTF. Filled out from reference TRBV5-1 and TRBJ1-2, the complete variable domain reads KAGVTQTPRYLIKTRGQQVTLSCSPISGHRSVSWYQQTPGQGLQFLFEYFSETQRNKGNFPGRFSGRQFSNSRSEMNVSTLELGDSALYLCASSAGQGVPYGYTFGSGTRLTVV.

This clonotype has more than one count but fewer than ten. The chain carries TRBV29-1 and TRBJ1-1; no reliable D call. CDR1 is SQVTM, CDR2 ANQGSEA, per germline. This CDR3 region has 10 residues. V lost 2 bases to trimming and J lost 8 bases, with 6 bases between them. CDR3 sequence: CSVESREAFF. The CDR3 DNA reads as TGCAGCGTTGAAAGTCGAGAAGCTTTCTTT. Filled out from reference TRBV29-1 and TRBJ1-1, the complete variable domain reads SAVISQKPSRDICQRGTSLTIQCQVDSQVTMMFWYRQQPGQSLTLIATANQGSEATYESGFVIDKFPISRPNLTFSTLTVSNMSPEDSSIYLCSVESREAFFGQGTRLTVV.

This clonotype was found many times. The chain carries TRBV7-2 and TRBJ2-2; no firm D call. The CDR3 spans 13 residues. Per the germline V gene, CDR1 is SGHTA and CDR2 is FQGNSA. V was shortened by 3 bases and J by 4 bases, with 6 bases between the two germline ends. CDR3 in DNA: TGTGCCAGCAGCTTTCCTGGCACCGGGGAGCTGTTTTTT. Translated, it gives CASSFPGTGELFF.

The V gene is TRBV30, the J gene TRBJ2-3; D perhaps matches TRBD1 (5 bases). Germline loops: CDR1 GTSNPN, CDR2 SVGIG (reference sequence). The CDR3 sequence is 14 residues long. The germline V and J ends were trimmed by 0 bases and 3 bases, with 10 bases remaining between them. CDR3 loop: CAWSVKGLTDTQYF. In DNA, the CDR3 is TGTGCCTGGAGTGTAAAGGGGTTAACAGATACGCAGTATTTT.

This clonotype came up a few times. The rearrangement links TRBV11-2 to TRBJ2-3; TRBD2 matches at 13 bases. CDR1 SGHAT and CDR2 FQNNGV come from the germline V gene. V shed 5 bases and J 3 bases; nucleotides not matched to a gene: 5. The CDR3 extends over 16 amino acids. CDR3 amino acids: CASSPTSGGKTDTQYF. In DNA form, the CDR3 reads TGTGCCAGCAGCCCGACTAGCGGGGGGAAAACAGATACGCAGTATTTT. Full variable domain (missing parts from reference TRBV11-2 and TRBJ2-3): EAGVAQSPRYKIIEKRQSVAFWCNPISGHATLYWYQQILGQGPKLLIQFQNNGVVDDSQLPKDRFSAERLKGVDSTLKIQPAKLEDSAVYLCASSPTSGGKTDTQYFGPGTRLTVL.

This clonotype was observed at least ten times. V and J are TRBV19 and TRBJ1-2; 7 bases map to TRBD1. Trimming took 7 bases from V and 4 from J; bases not matched to a gene: 6. CDR1 and CDR2 from the germline V gene are LNHDA and SQIVND (reference sequence). The CDR3 has 13 residues. This CDR3 reads CASTRDSGYGYTF. The CDR3 coding sequence is TGTGCCAGTACCAGGGACAGTGGCTATGGCTACACCTTC. The whole variable domain, filled in from reference TRBV19 and TRBJ1-2, reads DGGITQSPKYLFRKEGQNVTLSCEQNLNHDAMYWYRQDPGQGLRLIYYSQIVNDFQKGDIAEGYSVSREKKESFPLTVTSAQKNPTAFYLCASTRDSGYGYTFGSGTRLTVV.

V is TRBV12-3 or TRBV12-4 and J is TRBJ2-3; no clear D gene. CDR3 length: 13 residues. V was cut by 1 base and J by 3 bases, with 5 bases left in between. The CDR3 nucleotides are TGTGCCAGCAGTTTAGTAAGAACAGATACGCAGTATTTT. Its translation: CASSLVRTDTQYF.

This clonotype showed up many times. V usage is TRBV4-3 and J usage is TRBJ2-7; D possibly corresponds to TRBD2 (6 bases). CDR1 LGHNA and CDR2 YSLEER come from the germline V gene. V lost 1 base and J lost 2, with 9 bases in between. The CDR3 is 14 amino acids. CDR3 in amino acids: CASSQARGTYEQYF. The CDR3 coding sequence is TGCGCCAGCAGCCAAGCCCGGGGGACCTACGAGCAGTACTTC.

The chain is built from TRBV6-5 and TRBJ2-3; D is undetermined. The CDR3 covers 13 residues. CDR1 and CDR2 from the germline V gene are MNHEY and SVGAGI. Trimming removed 0 bases from V and 5 bases from J, with 6 bases in between. CDR3 region: CASSYSSRDTQYF. The CDR3 nucleotides read TGTGCCAGCAGTTACTCGTCTAGAGATACGCAGTATTTT.

There are a few counts of this clonotype. The rearrangement joins TRBV10-3 to TRBJ2-5; 10 bases are shared with TRBD2. The CDR3 is made up of 17 amino acids. The trim removed 3 bases at V and 3 bases at J, leaving 10 bases unmatched. Germline CDR1 and CDR2: ENHRY and SYGVKD. The CDR3, as DNA: TGTGCCATCAGTGAAAGGTTTGCTAGCGGGGGAAAAGAGACCCAGTACTTC. Amino acid sequence: CAISERFASGGKETQYF.

V gene TRBV10-2 combines with J gene TRBJ2-5; TRBD2 matches at 9 bases. The CDR3 has 16 amino acids. J was trimmed by 4 bases and V by 6 bases; bases with no gene match: 12. Germline CDR1 and CDR2: WSHSY and SAAADI. The CDR3 DNA reads TGCGCCAGCAGAGACTGGGGGGCGGGGGGGCCAGAGACCCAGTACTTC. It translates to CASRDWGAGGPETQYF.

This clonotype was detected only a few times. The chain uses TRBV18 and TRBJ2-1; perhaps TRBD2 as D (5 bases). The CDR3 is 14 amino acids. V shed 2 bases and J shed 7 bases, with 12 bases lying between them. The germline V gene has CDR1 KGHSH and CDR2 LQKENI. The CDR3: CASSPGRSGNEQFF. In DNA, the CDR3 is TGTGCCAGCTCACCAGGAAGGTCGGGGAATGAGCAGTTCTTC. Complete variable domain (other parts from reference TRBV18 and TRBJ2-1): NAGVMQNPRHLVRRRGQEARLRCSPMKGHSHVYWYRQLPEEGLKFMVYLQKENIIDESGMPKERFSAEFPKEGPSILRIQQVVRGDSAAYFCASSPGRSGNEQFFGPGTRLTVL.

This clonotype has a handful of counts. This CDR3 reads CAWTRSGPYNEQFF. CDR3 bases: TGTGCCTGGACCCGGTCAGGACCCTACAATGAGCAGTTCTTC. V usage is TRBV30 and J usage is TRBJ2-1; D uncertain. The germline V gene encodes CDR1 GTSNPN and CDR2 SVGIG (reference sequence). CDR3 length: 14 amino acids. Deletions cut 4 bases from V and 2 bases from J, with 12 bases between.

The sample holds a few counts of this clonotype. The V gene is TRBV20-1, the J gene TRBJ2-7, with 14 nucleotides matching TRBD2. V dropped 1 base and J dropped 4; count of bases not matched to a gene: 3. The CDR3 extends over 15 amino acids. Germline lookup yields CDR1 DFQATT and CDR2 SNEGSKA (reference sequence). In nucleotides, the CDR3 is TGCAGTGCTAGAGCGGGACTAGCGGGGGAATACGAGCAGTACTTC. It codes for CSARAGLAGEYEQYF.

The rearrangement uses TRBV18 and TRBJ2-2; tentatively, D is TRBD1 (5 bases). Germline CDR1 KGHSH, CDR2 LQKENI. The CDR3 sequence is 16 residues long. V was shortened by 4 bases and J by 1 base, with 13 bases between the two germline ends. In DNA, the CDR3 is TGTGCCAGCTCACTCCTCGACAGCCTGAACACCGGGGAGCTGTTTTTT. It codes for CASSLLDSLNTGELFF.

This clonotype has just a few counts. The gene calls are TRBV6-1 and TRBJ1-2, with TRBD1 matching 10 bases. Germline V gene data show CDR1 as MNHNS and CDR2 as SASEGT. Germline trimming cut 3 bases from V and 2 bases from J; bases unmatched to any gene: 6. The CDR3 is 16 amino acids. CDR3 sequence (DNA): TGTGCCAGCAGTGACGCCGGACAGGGGGGGAACTATGGCTACACCTTC. Protein product: CASSDAGQGGNYGYTF.